This T cell receptor (beta chain) was profiled in a study of spatial heterogeneity in lung cancer. Study conclusions and caveats: Expanded tumor TCRs that were ubiquitous appeared in blood more at resection than follow-up.

The time point: sample taken at primary tumor resection. Tumor, nontumor lung or frozen PBMC supplied whole RNA, sequenced without sorting. The donor population consisted of over 55 patients with untreated, early-stage non-small cell lung cancer. This clonotype was recorded at least ten times. What it binds is unknown. Every individual TCR cDNA molecule carried its own unique molecular identifier, which allowed correction of PCR and sequencing errors. TCRdb reprocessed the 5' RACE reads with MiXCR, giving one entry per CDR3 protein. Here the sample spans around 40,000 distinct CDR3 sequences, around 5.5% being singletons. The CDR3 is 14 residues long. Trimming took 4 bases from V and 4 from J, leaving 11 bases between them. The germline CDR1 and CDR2 sequences are MNHEY and SVGAGI.

This TCR derives from a male donor with early-stage non-small cell lung cancer. Sequenced material: PBMCs, taken at surgery. The chain links TRBV6-5 to TRBJ1-5, with D unresolved. The CDR3 DNA sequence: TGTGCCAGCAGTTCCAGCAATGCGAATCAGCCCCAGCATTTT. Protein: CASSSSNANQPQHF.